These 23 T cell receptor beta chains originate from one sample sequenced in a study of blood T cell repertoires in COVID-19 (dated by TCRdb to 2020 to 2021). Library construction relied on the immunoSEQ multiplex PCR assay. Held by TCRdb, this immuneACCESS table contains in-frame sequences only and omits some clones. Under half of the omission traces to an unresolved V gene where checked; the cause of the rest is unknown. Across this sample there are about 87,000 clones, with about 88% seen only once. Roughly 5.4% of the sample is in the top ten clones. The sequencing input was peripheral blood. The source is a man in his forties with acute or convalescent COVID-19.

V is TRBV27 and J is TRBJ1-2; no clear D. The CDR3 is made up of 13 amino acids. Trimming shortened V by 8 bases and J by 0 bases, and 10 bases separated the two germline ends. Germline V gives CDR1 MNHEY, CDR2 SMNVEV (reference sequence). CDR3 in DNA: TGTGCCAGCCGGCCCGGGTCTAACTATGGCTACACCTTC. Protein sequence: CASRPGSNYGYTF.

The chain has TRBV6-5 and TRBJ1-2, with D uncertain. V shed 11 bases and J shed 0 bases, with 13 bases lying between them. The CDR3 runs to 13 residues. Germline-derived CDR1 and CDR2 are MNHEY and SVGAGI. The CDR3 DNA sequence: TGTGCCTCGGGCAAGGGAGCTAACTATGGCTACACCTTC. Protein product: CASGKGANYGYTF.

The chain is built from TRBV19 and TRBJ1-2; 12 bases line up with TRBD1. CDR1 is LNHDA and CDR2 is SQIVND in the germline V gene (reference sequence). CDR3 length: 14 amino acids. V lost 6 bases to trimming and J lost 3 bases; unmatched junction nucleotides: 2. This CDR3 is CASRGQGADYGYTF. The CDR3 bases are TGTGCCAGTAGGGGACAGGGGGCTGACTATGGCTACACCTTC. The full variable domain, rest sourced from reference TRBV19 and TRBJ1-2, is DGGITQSPKYLFRKEGQNVTLSCEQNLNHDAMYWYRQDPGQGLRLIYYSQIVNDFQKGDIAEGYSVSREKKESFPLTVTSAQKNPTAFYLCASRGQGADYGYTFGSGTRLTVV.

This clone was recorded once. The chain uses TRBV25-1 and TRBJ1-5; D is unclear. The CDR3 totals 14 residues. The V and J ends lost 1 base and 5 bases respectively, with 9 bases between them. CDR1 and CDR2 from the germline V gene are MGHDK and SYGVNS. CDR3 region: CASSEFAGDQPQHF. The CDR3 nucleotides are TGTGCCAGCAGTGAATTTGCGGGAGATCAGCCCCAGCATTTT.

The CDR3 protein is CASSGTGGHNSPLHF. The CDR3, as DNA: TGTGCCAGCAGTGGGACAGGCGGCCATAATTCACCCCTCCACTTT. The chain links TRBV25-1 to TRBJ1-6, with 7 bases fitting TRBD1. The CDR3 extends over 15 amino acids. The V segment lost 4 bases and the J segment 5 bases; nucleotides outside the gene matches: 5. Germline-derived CDR1 and CDR2 are MGHDK and SYGVNS.

This chain joins TRBV15 and TRBJ1-2; maybe TRBD1 (5 bases). CDR3 length: 15 amino acids. Trimming removed 0 bases from V and 1 base from J, with 9 bases in between. Germline CDR1 reads LNHNV; CDR2 reads YYDKDF (reference sequence). The CDR3 spells CATSRETVINYGYTF. In nucleotides, the CDR3 is TGTGCCACCAGCAGAGAGACAGTCATTAACTATGGCTACACCTTC.

This clone showed up many times. The chain couples TRBV5-5 to TRBJ1-2; no firm D call. The germline gives CDR1 SGHKS, CDR2 YYEKEE (reference sequence). This CDR3 spans 15 amino acids. V was trimmed by 0 bases and J by 2 bases, leaving 11 bases between them. The CDR3 nucleotides are TGTGCCAGCAGCTTGGATGATGGGCAGAACTATGGCTACACCTTC. Protein product: CASSLDDGQNYGYTF.

This clone was recorded once. V usage is TRBV7-2 and J usage is TRBJ2-7; 7 nucleotides align to TRBD1. The junction had 4 bases not matched to a gene; V was cut back by 0 bases and J by 2 bases. CDR1 and CDR2 (germline): SGHTA, FQGNSA. CDR3 length: 15 residues. This CDR3 reads CASSLAGTAPYEQYF. The CDR3, as DNA: TGTGCCAGCAGCTTAGCCGGGACAGCACCCTACGAGCAGTACTTC.

V is TRBV5-4 and J is TRBJ2-5; 7 positions match TRBD1. V shed 6 bases, J shed 3 bases, and the junction held 5 bases outside the gene matches. There are 13 residues in the CDR3. CDR1 and CDR2 from the germline V gene are SGHNT and YYREEE (reference sequence). CDR3 bases: TGTGCCAGCACCCGAGGACAGGAAGAGACCCAGTACTTC. This gives the protein CASTRGQEETQYF.

V usage is TRBV3-1 (or the pseudogene TRBV3-2) and J usage is TRBJ1-5; D unresolved. V shed 1 base and J shed 6 bases, with 7 bases lying between them. The germline CDR1 and CDR2 sequences are LGHDT and YNNKEL (reference sequence). The CDR3 contains 13 residues. The CDR3 nucleotides are TGTGCCAGCAGCCAAGTGATCAGTCAGCCCCAGCATTTT. It yields the protein CASSQVISQPQHF.

The rearrangement uses TRBV9 and TRBJ2-1; the match to TRBD2 covers 10 bases. Germline trimming cut 0 bases from V and 6 bases from J; bases unmatched to any gene: 6. Germline CDR1 reads SGDLS; CDR2 reads YYNGEE. The length of the CDR3 is 16 residues. DNA of the CDR3: TGTGCCAGCAGCGTAGTGAGCGGGAGGGCCGGCAATGAGCAGTTCTTC. It translates to CASSVVSGRAGNEQFF.

There are a few counts of this clone. The CDR3 nucleotides read TGCGCCAGCAGCCAACTCGGGACAGGGGATTACAATGAGCAGTTCTTC. It is translated as CASSQLGTGDYNEQFF. V usage is TRBV4-3 and J usage is TRBJ2-1; TRBD1 matches 10 bases. V lost 2 bases and J lost 4; bases outside the gene matches: 5. Germline V lookup: CDR1 LGHNA, CDR2 YSLEER. The CDR3 is 16 amino acids.

The rearrangement uses TRBV12-5 and TRBJ2-6; 9 bases are a match to TRBD1. The CDR3 has 18 amino acids. Per germline, CDR1 LGHNT and CDR2 FRNRAP. V trimming: 6 bases; J trimming: 3 bases; junction bases outside the gene matches: 12. Written as DNA, the CDR3 is TGTGCTAGTGGACCGGGACAGGGCGCCTTCTTTGGGGCCAACGTCCTGACTTTC. Protein product: CASGPGQGAFFGANVLTF.

The chain uses TRBV30 and TRBJ2-1; TRBD2 agrees at 12 bases. The CDR3 loop spans 14 amino acids. Germline CDR1 reads GTSNPN; CDR2 reads SVGIG (reference sequence). With V trimmed by 8 bases and J by 7 bases, 9 bases remained unmatched. The CDR3 nucleotides are TGTGCCCTCAGGGGGGGGACTAGCGGGAATGAGCAGTTCTTC. Its translation: CALRGGTSGNEQFF.

The V and J genes are TRBV18 and TRBJ1-6; 7 nucleotides match TRBD1. The CDR3 length is 14 residues. CDR1 and CDR2 from the germline V gene are KGHSH and LQKENI. V shed 4 bases and J 5 bases; nucleotides not matched to a gene: 2. CDR3 amino acids: CASSLDRNNSPLHF. Here the CDR3 DNA reads TGTGCCAGCTCACTGGACAGGAATAATTCACCCCTCCACTTT.

This chain uses TRBV6-1 with TRBJ2-7; D might be TRBD2 (7 bases). The CDR3 extends over 17 amino acids. V shed 0 bases and J shed 1 base, with 16 bases lying between them. CDR1 is MNHNS and CDR2 is SASEGT in the germline V gene. The CDR3 sequence: CASSEALLGGRSYEQYF. DNA of the CDR3: TGTGCCAGCAGTGAAGCGCTTCTGGGGGGGCGATCCTACGAGCAGTACTTC.

The chain has TRBV6-2 or TRBV6-3 and TRBJ2-4; possibly TRBD1 for D (5 bases). CDR3 length: 15 residues. V lost 1 base and J lost 1, with 8 bases in between. Germline CDR1 is MNHEY and CDR2 is SVGEGT. The CDR3 DNA reads TGTGCCAGCAGTTACTTGTCAGGGGCCAAAAACATTCAGTACTTC. It encodes CASSYLSGAKNIQYF.

The chain joins TRBV4-1 to TRBJ1-2; 7 bases fit TRBD1. Germline CDR1 MGHRA, CDR2 YSYEKL. This CDR3 is 15 amino acids long. With V trimmed by 2 bases and J by 0 bases, 3 bases remained unmatched. CDR3 in amino acids: CASSQPGTANYGYTF. CDR3 nucleotides: TGCGCCAGCAGCCAACCTGGGACAGCTAACTATGGCTACACCTTC.

The gene calls are TRBV18 and TRBJ1-1, with a tentative D call TRBD1 (6 bases). CDR1 is KGHSH and CDR2 is LQKENI in the germline V gene. The V gene lost 0 bases and the J gene lost 5 bases, with 16 bases spanning the gap. The CDR3 runs to 16 residues. CDR3 in amino acids: CASSPPTQGMGTEAFF. CDR3 DNA sequence: TGTGCCAGCTCACCACCGACGCAGGGGATGGGAACTGAAGCTTTCTTT.

The genes are TRBV3-1 (or the pseudogene TRBV3-2) and TRBJ2-3; 10 bases are a match to TRBD2. Germline V gene data show CDR1 as LGHDT and CDR2 as YNNKEL (reference sequence). The CDR3 sequence is 15 residues long. The trim removed 4 bases at V and 3 bases at J, leaving 4 bases unmatched. The chain's CDR3 is CASSPELAGTDTQYF. CDR3 sequence (DNA): TGTGCCAGCAGCCCTGAACTAGCGGGGACAGATACGCAGTATTTT.

This clone was seen a few times. The chain couples TRBV5-6 to TRBJ2-2, with 7 bases aligning to TRBD2. CDR3 size: 16 residues. The germline V gene encodes CDR1 SGHDT and CDR2 YYEEEE. Trimming at V came to 2 bases and at J to 3 bases, leaving 7 bases not matched to a gene. CDR3 sequence reads: CASSFYAGDDTGELFF. The DNA of the CDR3 is TGTGCCAGCAGCTTCTACGCGGGAGACGACACCGGGGAGCTGTTTTTT.

The V and J genes are TRBV7-2 and TRBJ1-1; 7 bases are a match to TRBD1. Unmatched junction bases numbered 10, after V lost 5 bases and J lost 1 base. The CDR3 has 16 amino acids. Germline V gene sequence: CDR1 SGHTA, CDR2 FQGNSA. CDR3 sequence (DNA): TGTGCCAGCAGCACCTACCCCGGGACAGAGAACACTGAAGCTTTCTTT. This translates into CASSTYPGTENTEAFF.

The rearrangement links TRBV6-5 to TRBJ1-1; D might be TRBD1 (6 bases). The CDR3 totals 13 residues. The V end lost 6 bases, the J end lost 6 bases, and 14 bases lay between the germline ends. Germline V gene data show CDR1 as MNHEY and CDR2 as SVGAGI. The CDR3 DNA reads TGTGCCAGCAGGTTAAACAGGGCAGCTGAAGCTTTCTTT. This codes for CASRLNRAAEAFF.